The 20 T cell receptor beta chains given below trace back to one sample, sequenced in a study of blood T cells in healthy people across ages. Then a second PCR, running roughly 7 to 11 cycles, was carried out with a sample-barcoded 5' primer and a J-beta primer mix. TCRdb reprocessed the 5' RACE reads with MiXCR, giving one entry per CDR3 protein. This sample has about 1 million distinct CDR3 sequences, with around 25% found just once. Separately, the same data were catalogued under a study of T cells of mothers and their children.

The sample taken for sequencing was blood. All receptors come from a girl aged 2 to 9 in good health.

A remark on this clonotype: At one boundary the junction diverges from the germline segment, which might be a read error. The chain carries TRBV20-1 and TRBJ2-7, with TRBD1 as a possible D gene (6 bases). This CDR3 spans 16 amino acids. Germline V lookup: CDR1 DFQATT, CDR2 SNEGSKA (reference sequence). The CDR3 loop is CGARVPLRGIMGEQYF. The CDR3, as DNA: TGCGGTGCTAGAGTCCCTTTGAGGGGGATCATGGGGGAGCAGTACTTC.

V and J are TRBV20-1 and TRBJ2-5; the match to TRBD1 covers 7 bases. Germline V gives CDR1 DFQATT, CDR2 SNEGSKA (reference sequence). The length of the CDR3 is 13 residues. V shed 5 bases and J 5 bases; nucleotides not matched to a gene: 8. The CDR3 DNA is TGCAGTGCTGCAAGGGACAGAACGGAGACCCAGTACTTC. Its protein is CSAARDRTETQYF.

V is TRBV20-1 and J is TRBJ1-1; D remains ambiguous. There are 12 residues in the CDR3. Germline loops: CDR1 DFQATT, CDR2 SNEGSKA (reference sequence). Trimming stripped 6 bases from V and 4 bases from J, with 12 bases between. CDR3 loop: CSAPDAGTEAFF. As DNA, the CDR3 is TGCAGTGCCCCGGACGCCGGCACTGAAGCTTTCTTT.

The chain is built from TRBV28 and TRBJ2-1; D is perhaps TRBD2 (6 bases). V lost 5 bases and J lost 5, with 22 bases in between. The CDR3 runs to 17 residues. The germline V gene encodes CDR1 MDHEN and CDR2 SYDVKM. In nucleotides, the CDR3 is TGTGCCAGCAGTCCACCAGAATATCGGGACTCAGACAATGAGCAGTTCTTC. Its translation: CASSPPEYRDSDNEQFF.

Only a few counts were recorded for this clonotype. DNA for the CDR3: TGCGCCAGCAGCCCAAAGACAGGGGACCACACCGGGGAGCTGTTTTTT. Its translation: CASSPKTGDHTGELFF. V usage is TRBV4-3 and J usage is TRBJ2-2; 8 bases agree with TRBD1. The CDR3 is 16 amino acids. The V segment lost 4 bases and the J segment 3 bases; nucleotides outside the gene matches: 7. Germline loops: CDR1 LGHNA, CDR2 YSLEER.

The V call is TRBV20-1, the J call TRBJ2-5; 8 positions match TRBD1. Germline CDR1 is DFQATT and CDR2 is SNEGSKA (reference sequence). J was trimmed by 3 bases and V by 6 bases; bases with no gene match: 6. CDR3 length: 13 amino acids. The CDR3 DNA reads as TGCAGTGCCTCTGGACAGGGTGAAGAGACCCAGTACTTC. This gives the protein CSASGQGEETQYF.

The chain couples TRBV7-9 to TRBJ2-2, with D possibly TRBD1 on 6 matching bases. V was clipped by 4 bases and J by 6 bases, with 15 bases between them. The germline V gene has CDR1 SEHNR and CDR2 FQNEAQ (reference sequence). The CDR3 spans 15 residues. CDR3 in DNA: TGTGCCAGCAGCTACACAGGGCTCGACGCCGGGGAGCTGTTTTTT. This encodes CASSYTGLDAGELFF.

V usage is TRBV12-3 or TRBV12-4 and J usage is TRBJ2-1, with 12 bases lining up with TRBD2. The CDR3 has 17 amino acids. The V gene end was trimmed by 4 bases and the J gene end by 6 bases; junction bases not matched to a gene: 10. This CDR3 is CASSSASGRAIPNEQFF. DNA of the CDR3: TGTGCCAGCAGTTCGGCTAGCGGGAGGGCAATTCCCAATGAGCAGTTCTTC.

The chain recombines TRBV7-9 with TRBJ1-4; the D is unclear. V dropped 4 bases and J dropped 8 bases, with 14 bases sitting between them. CDR1 and CDR2 (germline): SEHNR, FQNEAQ (reference sequence). The CDR3 is 14 residues long. The CDR3 region has the DNA TGTGCCAGCAGCTCGTCCCAGGAACGCGAAAAACTGTTTTTT. Amino acid sequence: CASSSSQEREKLFF.

This clonotype was detected a few times. The rearrangement joins TRBV7-3 to TRBJ2-1, with D perhaps TRBD2 (7 bases). This CDR3 contains 16 residues. Germline CDR1 reads SGHTA; CDR2 reads FQGTGA. Trimming shortened V by 6 bases and J by 6 bases, and 21 bases separated the two germline ends. As DNA, the CDR3 is TGTGCCAGCAGACAACAAGGGGGTAGCGGGCCCAATGAGCAGTTCTTC. It is translated as CASRQQGGSGPNEQFF.

This clonotype was seen only a few times. V gene TRBV27 combines with J gene TRBJ2-1, with TRBD1 matching 9 bases. Judging by the DNA end, TRBJ2-7 fits better; the J call may be wrong. Germline assignment: CDR1 MNHEY and CDR2 SMNVEV (reference sequence). The CDR3 runs 14 residues. CDR3 region: CASTPGTGWYEQYF. The DNA for the CDR3 is TGTGCCAGCACCCCCGGGACAGGGTGGTACGAGCAGTACTTC.

This clonotype was recorded a few times. V and J are TRBV27 and TRBJ1-4; TRBD1 matches at 10 bases. V was clipped by 8 bases and J by 7 bases; unmatched bases: 13. This CDR3 is 16 amino acids long. Germline lookup yields CDR1 MNHEY and CDR2 SMNVEV (reference sequence). CDR3 DNA: TGTGCCAGCCCAAAATGGGTCGGGACAGGGGCTGAAAAACTGTTTTTT. This gives the protein CASPKWVGTGAEKLFF.

This chain connects TRBV24-1 to TRBJ2-5; D is ambiguous. Deletions cut 0 bases from V and 4 bases from J, with 5 bases between. The CDR3 covers 13 residues. Looked up from germline, CDR1 is KGHDR and CDR2 is SFDVKD. CDR3 sequence (DNA): TGTGCCACCAGTGATTTGCTGGGAGAGACCCAGTACTTC. It yields the protein CATSDLLGETQYF.

This clonotype was detected a few times. This chain joins TRBV4-3 and TRBJ1-4; D remains unclear. Germline lookup yields CDR1 LGHNA and CDR2 YSLEER. The CDR3 covers 15 residues. Trimming took off 1 base at V and 3 bases at J, with 9 bases between the two ends. CDR3 residues: CASSQGGQPNEKLFF. The CDR3 DNA reads as TGCGCCAGCAGCCAAGGAGGTCAGCCTAATGAAAAACTGTTTTTT.

This chain uses TRBV6-5 with TRBJ2-1; 9 nucleotides align to TRBD1. This CDR3 is 16 amino acids long. Germline loops: CDR1 MNHEY, CDR2 SVGAGI. V lost 2 bases and J lost 4; bases outside the gene matches: 6. CDR3 region: CASSYAGTGLYNEQFF. DNA of the CDR3: TGTGCCAGCAGTTACGCCGGGACAGGGCTTTACAATGAGCAGTTCTTC.

This clonotype was counted between two and nine times. The V and J genes are TRBV7-9 and TRBJ2-6, with D possibly matching TRBD1 (6 bases). There are 18 residues in the CDR3. Germline assignment: CDR1 SEHNR and CDR2 FQNEAQ (reference sequence). Trimming took off 3 bases at V and 2 bases at J, with 17 bases between the two ends. The chain's CDR3 is CASSFRGDRLTGANVLTF. The DNA of the CDR3 is TGTGCCAGCAGCTTTAGAGGCGACAGGTTAACTGGGGCCAACGTCCTGACTTTC.

Only one count was recorded for this clonotype. This chain joins TRBV5-6 and TRBJ2-2, with D unresolved. Germline values: CDR1 SGHDT, CDR2 YYEEEE. The CDR3 extends over 13 amino acids. Trimming took 0 bases from V and 5 from J, leaving 5 bases between them. CDR3 sequence (DNA): TGTGCCAGCAGCTTGGAACAGACCGGGGAGCTGTTTTTT. This gives the protein CASSLEQTGELFF.

The chain joins TRBV4-3 to TRBJ1-2; TRBD1 might be the D (6 bases). This CDR3 is 15 amino acids long. V was pared by 0 bases and J by 5 bases, with 13 bases between. Looked up from germline, CDR1 is LGHNA and CDR2 is YSLEER. The CDR3 reads CASSQDGGGPYGYTF. The CDR3 DNA sequence: TGCGCCAGCAGCCAAGATGGAGGGGGACCATATGGCTACACCTTC.

This clonotype was seen a handful of times. The chain joins TRBV11-1 to TRBJ2-5; D is uncertain. The CDR3 is 15 residues long. The ends were cut back, 1 base at V and 9 bases at J, with 18 bases in the middle. The germline gives CDR1 SGHAT, CDR2 FQDESV (reference sequence). The CDR3 DNA follows: TGTGCCAGCAGCTTAGAGCCCGACGGCATTCTGGCCCAGTACTTC. It specifies CASSLEPDGILAQYF. The full variable domain, completed using reference TRBV11-1 and TRBJ2-5, is EAEVAQSPRYKITEKSQAVAFWCDPISGHATLYWYRQILGQGPELLVQFQDESVVDDSQLPKDRFSAERLKGVDSTLKIQPAELGDSAMYLCASSLEPDGILAQYFGPGTRLLVL.

This clonotype has just a few counts. V and J are TRBV7-2 and TRBJ2-4; 8 bases fit TRBD2. The V gene end was trimmed by 4 bases and the J gene end by 2 bases; junction bases not matched to a gene: 4. The germline gives CDR1 SGHTA, CDR2 FQGNSA. The CDR3 extends over 15 amino acids. As DNA, the CDR3 is TGTGCCAGCAGCTCGCAGCGGGGGCCCAAAAACATTCAGTACTTC. Its translation is CASSSQRGPKNIQYF. Filled out from reference TRBV7-2 and TRBJ2-4, the complete variable domain reads GAGVSQSPSNKVTEKGKDVELRCDPISGHTALYWYRQSLGQGLEFLIYFQGNSAPDKSGLPSDRFSAERTGGSVSTLTIQRTQQEDSAVYLCASSSQRGPKNIQYFGAGTRLSVL.